This TCR beta chain was obtained from a study of CD8 T cells in Susac syndrome. The CDR3 extends over 15 amino acids. With 6 bases clipped from V and 0 bases from J, the junction kept 5 bases outside the gene matches. All included Susac syndrome patients satisfied recently defined diagnostic criteria for definite or probable disease. Random hexamers were used to reverse transcribe 0.5 to 1 ug of RNA. The authors amplified TCR beta CDR3 across 54 Vbeta and 13 Jbeta using immunoSEQ multiplex PCR. TCRdb ran MiXCR on the immunoSEQ multiplex PCR reads and lists one entry per CDR3 protein. The sample lists some 250,000 distinct CDR3 sequences, approximately 95% occurring once.

The receptor was derived from a human donor with Susac syndrome. This chain links TRBV12-3 or TRBV12-4 with TRBJ1-2, with 9 bases identical to TRBD1. The sequenced sample was CD4+ T cells from PBMCs. The CDR3 DNA sequence: TGTGCCAGCAGCGACAGGGGGAGTACTAACTATGGCTACACCTTC. It encodes CASSDRGSTNYGYTF.